This T cell receptor (beta chain) derives from a study of blood T cell repertoires in COVID-19 (TCRdb year 2020). With regard to the full study: The collaborator samples originated in the United States, Italy and Spain and spanned the acute and convalescent phases of COVID-19. Sample metadata almost always included a de-identified subject ID, COVID-19 status, age in years and sex. Deeply sampled blood TCRbeta repertoires from subjects exposed to, actively infected with, or recovered from COVID-19 were included in the dataset. The prospective study material was composed of cDNA or gDNA derived from T cells, B-cell-depleted T cells, or PBMCs. The repertoires were released in a freely available public database intended as a resource for research on the immune response to SARS-CoV-2. Samples came from the ongoing ImmuneRACE study (first 160 participants) plus 1,254 subjects from 6 global collaborators. Where available, HLA class I and class II types were obtained from metadata supplied by the sample provider rather than from assay-based typing. Here is what the overall study found, with its caveats: Clinical and demographic metadata were provided uncurated, with the amount varying by source and participant.

Collaborating institutions collected whole blood in K2EDTA tubes following their own protocols. Collaborator samples were shipped for TCRbeta analysis as frozen whole blood, isolated PBMCs, or DNA extracted from either sample type. The immunoSEQ Assay, a bias-controlled multiplex PCR, was used to amplify TCRbeta CDR3 regions from genomic DNA. The study's own analysis went as follows. The number of nucleated cells in each sample was estimated by amplification of reference gene primers within the assay. Sequence reads were collapsed and filtered to measure the absolute abundance of every unique TCRbeta CDR3 rearrangement. Productive Simpson clonality was computed per sample as the square root of Simpson's diversity index over productive rearrangements. This is the immuneACCESS table as TCRdb keeps it, with only in-frame sequences that have V and J called. A part of the clones is gone; compared with another copy, unresolved V genes explain less than half, and the rest is unexplained. Clone size and the V and J calls come from that table; the DNA yielded D and trimming. The sample contains more than 40,000 clones, roughly 85% of them found a single time. The ten biggest clones cover around 3.2% of the sample.

Regarding this clone: The antigen this receptor binds is unknown. Base qualities were left out, and no much larger clone turns up one base away.

In the germline V gene, CDR1 corresponds to MNHEY and CDR2 to SVGAGI. Trimming accounts for 7 bases at V and 7 bases at J, while the number of junction bases matched to no gene is 4. The CDR3, cysteine through phenylalanine, is 13 amino acids long. The DNA shown is the 39-base CDR3, in frame from base 1. The chain couples TRBV6-5 to TRBJ1-4, with 9 central nucleotides matching TRBD1. The TCR comes from a woman aged 80 or over with acute or convalescent COVID-19. The source material was peripheral blood. The CDR3 region reads CASTRTGAEKLFF. The nucleotides are TGTGCCAGCACGAGGACAGGGGCTGAAAAACTGTTTTTT.